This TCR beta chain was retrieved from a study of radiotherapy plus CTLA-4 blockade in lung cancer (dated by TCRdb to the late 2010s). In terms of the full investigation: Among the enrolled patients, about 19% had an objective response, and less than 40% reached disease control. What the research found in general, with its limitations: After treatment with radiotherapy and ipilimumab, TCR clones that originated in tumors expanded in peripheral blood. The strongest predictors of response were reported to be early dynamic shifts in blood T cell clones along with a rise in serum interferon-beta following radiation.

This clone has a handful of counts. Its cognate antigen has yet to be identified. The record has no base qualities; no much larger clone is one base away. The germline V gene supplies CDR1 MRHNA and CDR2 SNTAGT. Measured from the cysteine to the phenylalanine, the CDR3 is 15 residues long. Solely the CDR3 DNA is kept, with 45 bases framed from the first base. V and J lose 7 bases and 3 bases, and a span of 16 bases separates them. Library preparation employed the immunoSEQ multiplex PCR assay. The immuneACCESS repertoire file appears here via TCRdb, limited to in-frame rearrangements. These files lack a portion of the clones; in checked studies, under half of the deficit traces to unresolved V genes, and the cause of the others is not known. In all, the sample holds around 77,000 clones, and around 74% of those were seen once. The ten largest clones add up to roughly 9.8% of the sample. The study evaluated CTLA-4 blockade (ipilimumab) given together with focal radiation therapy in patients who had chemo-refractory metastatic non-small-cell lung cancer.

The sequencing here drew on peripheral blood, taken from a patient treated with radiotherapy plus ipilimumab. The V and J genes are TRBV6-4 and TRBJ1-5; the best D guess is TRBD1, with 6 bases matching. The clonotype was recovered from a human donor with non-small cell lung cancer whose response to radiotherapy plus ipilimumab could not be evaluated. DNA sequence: TGTGCCAGCAAGGGGGGGCTTAGAAACAATCAGCCCCAGCATTTT. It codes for CASKGGLRNNQPQHF.